Below are 15 T cell receptor beta chains sequenced from a single sample in a study of T cells in Graves' hyperthyroidism and ophthalmopathy. RNA transcripts served as the template for amplifying TCR beta CDR3 regions. HTBI primers were used for first-round RT-PCR of the TCR CDR3. TCRdb redid the calling of the multiplex PCR reads with MiXCR, one entry per CDR3 protein. The sample comprises some 490,000 distinct CDR3 sequences, roughly 15% of which are singletons, and approximately 30% rests with the top ten. Material for sequencing was blood. The source is a woman in her twenties or thirties with Graves' ophthalmopathy.

On this clonotype: This may stem from a read error, because a much larger clone lies one nucleotide away. The CDR3 carries no conserved terminal phenylalanine or tryptophan, so it likely arises from a read error. The chain has TRBV12-3 or TRBV12-4 and TRBJ2-1; D might be TRBD2 (6 bases). CDR3 length: 14 residues. Trimming removed 6 bases at V and 8 bases at J, with 17 bases between. The DNA of the CDR3 is TGTGCCAGCAGCTTGGACTGGCGGGGACATGAGCAGTTCCTC. As protein: CASSLDWRGHEQFL.

Only a few counts were recorded for this clonotype. The chain is built from TRBV6-2 or TRBV6-3 and TRBJ2-7; D tentatively reads TRBD1 or TRBD2 (6 bases each). The germline V gene has CDR1 MNHEY and CDR2 SVGEGT. Trimming took off 2 bases at V and 3 bases at J, with 11 bases between the two ends. The CDR3 has 14 residues. The CDR3 loop is CASSYRGERYEQYF. CDR3 coding DNA: TGTGCCAGCAGTTACAGGGGGGAGCGCTACGAGCAGTACTTC.

This clonotype was counted at least ten times. The rearrangement uses TRBV30 and TRBJ2-3; 7 nucleotides align to TRBD2. This CDR3 has 15 amino acids. Per the germline V gene, CDR1 is GTSNPN and CDR2 is SVGIG (reference sequence). The J segment lost 9 bases and the V segment lost 2 bases, leaving 14 bases of the junction unmatched. CDR3 bases: TGTGCCTGGAGTCCCACAGCGGGGATCTCCCGGACGCAGTATTTT. It encodes CAWSPTAGISRTQYF.

This clonotype was seen repeatedly, ten times or more. The chain couples TRBV28 to TRBJ2-7; TRBD1 matches at 8 bases. The CDR3 extends over 14 amino acids. Germline lookup yields CDR1 MDHEN and CDR2 SYDVKM. The V segment lost 7 bases and the J segment 6 bases; nucleotides outside the gene matches: 11. The CDR3: CASTPDREETEQYF. The DNA of the CDR3 is TGTGCCAGCACCCCGGACAGGGAGGAAACCGAGCAGTACTTC.

The chain couples TRBV6-2 or TRBV6-3 to TRBJ2-1, with D uncertain. The CDR3 totals 14 residues. The germline V gene encodes CDR1 MNHEY and CDR2 SVGEGT. The V end lost 7 bases, the J end lost 3 bases, and 13 bases lay between the germline ends. CDR3 nucleotides: TGTGCCAGCAAGTTGGTCACCGTCTACAATGAGCAGTTCTTC. Translated: CASKLVTVYNEQFF.

This clonotype showed up just a few times. The V call is TRBV6-1, the J call TRBJ2-5, with D possibly TRBD2 on 6 matching bases. Germline V gives CDR1 MNHNS, CDR2 SASEGT. V was trimmed by 5 bases and J by 5 bases, leaving 21 bases between them. The length of the CDR3 is 16 residues. The CDR3 region is CASSLHPGGVRETQYF. DNA for the CDR3: TGTGCCAGCAGTCTCCACCCCGGGGGAGTAAGGGAGACCCAGTACTTC.

The rearrangement joins TRBV28 to TRBJ1-5; weak D call: TRBD1 (6 bases). The CDR3 is made up of 12 amino acids. Per the germline V gene, CDR1 is MDHEN and CDR2 is SYDVKM. The V gene lost 5 bases and the J gene lost 7 bases, with 9 bases spanning the gap. For the CDR3, the DNA is TGTGCCAGCAGTACAGGGTTCCAGCCCCAGCATTTT. Protein sequence: CASSTGFQPQHF.

J is TRBJ2-7 and V is TRBV7-9, with a possible D match to TRBD2 (5 bases). CDR1 is SEHNR and CDR2 is FQNEAQ in the germline V gene (reference sequence). The ends were cut back, 5 bases at V and 0 bases at J, with 17 bases in the middle. This CDR3 region has 16 residues. The CDR3 bases are TGTGCCAGCAGCCCGAATATGGGCCGGGGCTCCTACGAGCAGTACTTC. It translates to CASSPNMGRGSYEQYF. Drawing the rest from reference TRBV7-9 and TRBJ2-7, the complete variable domain is DTGVSQNPRHKITKRGQNVTFRCDPISEHNRLYWYRQTLGQGPEFLTYFQNEAQLEKSRLLSDRFSAERPKGSFSTLEIQRTEQGDSAMYLCASSPNMGRGSYEQYFGPGTRLTVT.

In this sample, this clonotype turned up a few times. This chain joins TRBV5-5 and TRBJ2-5; the D gene is possibly TRBD2 (5 bases). CDR1 and CDR2 (germline): SGHKS, YYEKEE (reference sequence). CDR3 length: 18 residues. V was clipped by 0 bases and J by 1 base, with 19 bases between them. The CDR3 region has the DNA TGTGCCAGCAGCTTGGAAGGCGGAGGCACACATATCCAAGAGACCCAGTACTTC. It codes for CASSLEGGGTHIQETQYF.

This clonotype was picked up many times. This chain uses TRBV7-2 with TRBJ1-5; no reliable D call. V was trimmed by 2 bases and J by 6 bases, leaving 20 bases between them. The CDR3 loop spans 17 amino acids. Germline V gene sequence: CDR1 SGHTA, CDR2 FQGNSA. CDR3 in amino acids: CASSLMSWRGVGQPQHF. The CDR3, as DNA: TGTGCCAGCAGCTTAATGTCTTGGCGCGGGGTAGGTCAGCCCCAGCATTTT. The entire variable domain, with the rest obtained from reference TRBV7-2 and TRBJ1-5, is as follows: GAGVSQSPSNKVTEKGKDVELRCDPISGHTALYWYRQSLGQGLEFLIYFQGNSAPDKSGLPSDRFSAERTGGSVSTLTIQRTQQEDSAVYLCASSLMSWRGVGQPQHFGDGTRLSIL.

The chain employs TRBV5-8 and TRBJ1-2, with 8 bases lining up with TRBD1. Looked up from germline, CDR1 is SGHTS and CDR2 is YDEGEE. CDR3 length: 16 residues. J gave up 0 bases and V 0 bases, and 4 bases lay outside the gene matches. The CDR3: CASSLGDRLPNYGYTF. As DNA, the CDR3 is TGTGCCAGCAGCTTGGGGGACAGGCTGCCTAACTATGGCTACACCTTC.

This clonotype was recorded a few times. The rearrangement joins TRBV20-1 to TRBJ1-1; D uncertain. The V gene lost 0 bases and the J gene lost 0 bases, with 11 bases spanning the gap. This CDR3 contains 15 residues. Germline V gene sequence: CDR1 DFQATT, CDR2 SNEGSKA (reference sequence). The CDR3 DNA follows: TGCAGTGCTAGAGATTGGCCAGCCCTGAACACTGAAGCTTTCTTT. Translating it yields CSARDWPALNTEAFF.

This rearrangement joins TRBV29-1 to TRBJ1-4, with 8 nucleotides matching TRBD1. Germline V gene lookup returns CDR1 SQVTM and CDR2 ANQGSEA. Unmatched junction bases numbered 4, after V lost 0 bases and J lost 7 bases. This CDR3 spans 14 amino acids. The CDR3 DNA reads as TGCAGCGTTGAAGAGCAGGGGGCGAGTGAAAAACTGTTTTTT. The encoded protein is CSVEEQGASEKLFF.

A few counts support this clonotype. V is TRBV3-1 and J is TRBJ2-1, with TRBD2 identical over 9 bases. The CDR3 length is 14 residues. Trimming took 5 bases from V and 9 from J; bases not matched to a gene: 8. Germline V lookup: CDR1 LGHDT, CDR2 YNNKEL (reference sequence). CDR3 bases: TGTGCCAGCAGCAAAAGCGGGAGGAGTAGTGAGCAGTTCTTC. This codes for CASSKSGRSSEQFF.

This clonotype came up many times. The rearrangement joins TRBV7-8 to TRBJ1-2; 11 nucleotides line up with TRBD1. J was trimmed by 10 bases and V by 3 bases; bases with no gene match: 4. Germline CDR1 is SGHVS and CDR2 is FQNEAQ. The length of the CDR3 is 13 residues. CDR3 in DNA: TGTGCCAGCAGCTTTCTGGACAGGGGGCCCTACACCTTC. This encodes CASSFLDRGPYTF.